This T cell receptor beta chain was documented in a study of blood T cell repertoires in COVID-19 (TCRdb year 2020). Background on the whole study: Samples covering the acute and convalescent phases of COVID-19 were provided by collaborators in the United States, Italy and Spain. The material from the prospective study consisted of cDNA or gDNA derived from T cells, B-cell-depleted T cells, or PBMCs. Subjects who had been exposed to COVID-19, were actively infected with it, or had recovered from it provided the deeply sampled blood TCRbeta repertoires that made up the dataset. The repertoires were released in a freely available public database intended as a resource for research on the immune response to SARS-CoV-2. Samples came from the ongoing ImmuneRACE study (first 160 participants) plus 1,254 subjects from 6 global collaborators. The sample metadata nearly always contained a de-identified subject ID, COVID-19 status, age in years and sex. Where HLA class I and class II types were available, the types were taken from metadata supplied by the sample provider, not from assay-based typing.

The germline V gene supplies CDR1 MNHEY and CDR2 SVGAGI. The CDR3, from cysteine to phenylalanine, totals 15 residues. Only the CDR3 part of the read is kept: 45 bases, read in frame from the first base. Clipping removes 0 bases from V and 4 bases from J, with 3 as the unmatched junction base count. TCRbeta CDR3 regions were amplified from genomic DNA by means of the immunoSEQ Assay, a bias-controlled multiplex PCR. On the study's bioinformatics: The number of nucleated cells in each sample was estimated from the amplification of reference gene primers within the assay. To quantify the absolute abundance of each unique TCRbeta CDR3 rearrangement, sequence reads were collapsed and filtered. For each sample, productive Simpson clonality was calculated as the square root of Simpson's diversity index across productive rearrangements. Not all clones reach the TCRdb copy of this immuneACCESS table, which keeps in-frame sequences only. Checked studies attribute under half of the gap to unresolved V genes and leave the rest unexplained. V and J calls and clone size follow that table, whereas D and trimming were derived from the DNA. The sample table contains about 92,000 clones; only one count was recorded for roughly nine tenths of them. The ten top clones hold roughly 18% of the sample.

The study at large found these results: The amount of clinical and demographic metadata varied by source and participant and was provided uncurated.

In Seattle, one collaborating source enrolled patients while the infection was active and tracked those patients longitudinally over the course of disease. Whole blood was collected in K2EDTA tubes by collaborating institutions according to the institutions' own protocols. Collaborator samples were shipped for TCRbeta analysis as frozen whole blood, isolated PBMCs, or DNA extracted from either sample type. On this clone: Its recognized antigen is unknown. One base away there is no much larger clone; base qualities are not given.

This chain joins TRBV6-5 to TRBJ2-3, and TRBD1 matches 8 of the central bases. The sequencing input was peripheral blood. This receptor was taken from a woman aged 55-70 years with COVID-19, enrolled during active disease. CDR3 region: CASSYSAGGADTQYF. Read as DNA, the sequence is TGTGCCAGCAGTTACTCGGCAGGGGGCGCAGATACGCAGTATTTT.